A single sample gave rise to the 20 T cell receptor beta chains below, sequenced in a study of identifying expanded T cells in peripheral blood. This table comes from immunoSEQ multiplex PCR, and its TCRdb copy is limited to in-frame clones, with some not included. The sample lists about 58,000 clones, under 85% seen once, with roughly 18% in the top ten. The specimen sequenced was blood. The receptors here all came from a person aged 18 to 75 in good health.

This clone was detected only once. The chain has TRBV12-5 and TRBJ1-1, with D possibly being TRBD1 (5 bases). Between the trimmed V and J ends, which lost 2 bases and 3 bases, there was a span of 13 bases. Germline V CDR1 and CDR2: LGHNT, FRNRAP. CDR3 length equals 15 residues. The CDR3 spells CASGLSDTRDTEAFF. In DNA, the CDR3 is TGTGCTAGTGGTTTGTCGGACACTCGGGACACTGAAGCTTTCTTT.

This clone was seen only once. The chain combines TRBV2 with TRBJ1-2; 10 bases agree with TRBD1. CDR3 size: 14 residues. After removal of 10 bases from V and 7 bases from J, the junction contained 12 bases not matched to a gene. The germline CDR1 and CDR2 sequences are SNHLY and FYNNEI. The CDR3 nucleotides read TGTGCCACCTTTAAGGGGACAGGGGCGGGTGGCTACACCTTC. This encodes CATFKGTGAGGYTF.

The J gene is TRBJ1-6, the V gene TRBV30; D remains unclear. Germline values: CDR1 GTSNPN, CDR2 SVGIG (reference sequence). Deletions cut 1 base from V and 0 bases from J, with 4 bases between. There are 14 residues in the CDR3. CDR3 nucleotides: TGTGCCTGGAGTGGAGGCTCCTATAATTCACCCCTCCACTTT. It is translated as CAWSGGSYNSPLHF.

The chain links TRBV12-5 to TRBJ2-1, with D maybe TRBD1 (6 bases). Germline CDR1 is LGHNT and CDR2 is FRNRAP. This CDR3 contains 19 residues. The V gene lost 1 base and the J gene lost 10 bases, with 29 bases spanning the gap. CDR3 DNA: TGTGCTAGTGGTTTGGGGCACTCCCCAGGGGCTAACCGACCATGGGAGCAGTTCTTC. Its protein is CASGLGHSPGANRPWEQFF.

The chain uses TRBV20-1 and TRBJ1-2, with 8 bases fitting TRBD1. The CDR3 sequence is 11 residues long. The germline V gene encodes CDR1 DFQATT and CDR2 SNEGSKA (reference sequence). As DNA, the CDR3 is TGCAGATCAGGGGGCCGCTATGGCTACACCTTC. Its protein is CRSGGRYGYTF.

V is TRBV5-6 and J is TRBJ1-1; 10 nucleotides align to TRBD1. Germline CDR1 SGHDT, CDR2 YYEEEE. V shed 4 bases, J shed 5 bases, and the junction held 11 bases outside the gene matches. This CDR3 contains 16 residues. CDR3 DNA: TGTGCCAGCAGCCAAGCGTTGGACAGGGGGAAAACTGAAGCTTTCTTT. This gives the protein CASSQALDRGKTEAFF.

V is TRBV7-2 and J is TRBJ2-2, with TRBD2 identical over 11 bases. V was pared by 6 bases and J by 5 bases, with 2 bases of the junction left unmatched. The CDR3 spans 14 residues. CDR1 SGHTA and CDR2 FQGNSA come from the germline V gene. CDR3 sequence: CASRLAGATGELFF. The CDR3 nucleotides are TGTGCCAGCAGACTAGCGGGAGCTACCGGGGAGCTGTTTTTT.

This clone showed up just once. The chain uses TRBV6-5 and TRBJ2-7; D assignment may be TRBD1 or TRBD2 (5 bases each). CDR1 MNHEY and CDR2 SVGAGI come from the germline V gene. This CDR3 has 13 residues. V shed 6 bases and J shed 6 bases, with 15 bases lying between them. CDR3 bases: TGTGCCAGCAGGCCCGACCGGGACGGCGAGCAGTACTTC. Residues: CASRPDRDGEQYF.

The gene calls are TRBV7-7 and TRBJ1-5; D unclear. The CDR3 has 15 amino acids. Germline V gene data show CDR1 as SSHAT and CDR2 as FNYEAQ (reference sequence). Trimming shortened V by 5 bases and J by 4 bases, and 15 bases separated the two germline ends. In DNA, the CDR3 is TGTGCCAGCAGCCCCGGGATAGGGCCAAATCAGCCCCAGCATTTT. Its translation: CASSPGIGPNQPQHF.

This clone was seen a few times. The chain has TRBV19 and TRBJ2-2; D gene ambiguous. Trimming took 1 base from V and 3 from J, leaving 6 bases between them. The germline V gene encodes CDR1 LNHDA and CDR2 SQIVND (reference sequence). This CDR3 is built from 14 residues. This CDR3 reads CASSIGPYTGELFF. The CDR3 DNA follows: TGTGCCAGTAGTATAGGTCCCTACACCGGGGAGCTGTTTTTT.

The rearrangement links TRBV19 to TRBJ2-7; 8 bases are a match to TRBD2. Germline CDR1 reads LNHDA; CDR2 reads SQIVND (reference sequence). Germline trimming cut 11 bases from V and 6 bases from J; bases unmatched to any gene: 9. The CDR3 runs 12 residues. The CDR3 spells CAARTSSGEQYF. The CDR3 nucleotides read TGTGCCGCGAGGACTAGCTCTGGCGAGCAGTACTTC.

This clone has only one observation. The V gene is TRBV18, the J gene TRBJ2-2, with 11 nucleotides matching TRBD1. Unmatched junction bases numbered 7, after V lost 2 bases and J lost 5 bases. Germline V gene data show CDR1 as KGHSH and CDR2 as LQKENI. The CDR3 consists of 17 residues. CDR3 region: CASSPWTGGALTGELFF. CDR3 sequence (DNA): TGTGCCAGCTCACCATGGACAGGGGGCGCCTTGACCGGGGAGCTGTTTTTT.

V usage is TRBV23-1 and J usage is TRBJ2-2; TRBD1 might be the D (7 bases). TRBV23-1 is designated an ORF whose function remains uncertain. The CDR3 consists of 21 residues. V lost 1 base, J lost 2 bases, and 26 bases lay in between. The chain's CDR3 is CASSQFDLGGQWSRNTGELFF. As DNA, the CDR3 is TGCGCCAGCAGTCAATTCGATTTGGGGGGACAGTGGTCCCGAAACACCGGGGAGCTGTTTTTT.

CDR3 DNA sequence: TGTGCCAGCAGCCCCCCGACAGGGAGGGGCACTGAAGCTTTCTTT. Residues: CASSPPTGRGTEAFF. V gene TRBV9 combines with J gene TRBJ1-1; 7 positions agree with TRBD1. Germline values: CDR1 SGDLS, CDR2 YYNGEE. This CDR3 is 15 amino acids long. The junction had 10 bases not matched to a gene; V was cut back by 4 bases and J by 4 bases.

This rearrangement joins TRBV19 to TRBJ1-5, with TRBD1 matching 9 bases. Trimming at V came to 5 bases and at J to 2 bases, leaving 7 bases not matched to a gene. The CDR3 consists of 16 residues. The V gene's germline CDR1 is LNHDA and CDR2 SQIVND (reference sequence). The CDR3 DNA is TGTGCCAGTAGTCCACAGGGGGCGCTTCGCAATCAGCCCCAGCATTTT. Protein product: CASSPQGALRNQPQHF.

The chain joins TRBV2 to TRBJ1-1; no reliable D call. The CDR3 runs to 13 residues. Germline V gene sequence: CDR1 SNHLY, CDR2 FYNNEI. Trimming took 8 bases from V and 0 from J, leaving 10 bases between them. Here the CDR3 DNA reads TGTGCCAGCTTGAGAGAAATGAACACTGAAGCTTTCTTT. Translating it yields CASLREMNTEAFF.

The V and J genes are TRBV7-9 and TRBJ1-1; D ambiguous. Germline V lookup: CDR1 SEHNR, CDR2 FQNEAQ (reference sequence). V was shortened by 7 bases and J by 4 bases, with 16 bases between the two germline ends. The CDR3 length is 14 residues. CDR3 DNA: TGTGCCAGCAACAGAGAGGGTAGCGGCACTGAAGCTTTCTTT. It specifies CASNREGSGTEAFF.

This chain joins TRBV9 and TRBJ2-7, with a possible D match to TRBD2 (7 bases). The V and J ends lost 4 bases and 2 bases respectively, with 19 bases between them. The germline gives CDR1 SGDLS, CDR2 YYNGEE. This CDR3 has 16 residues. CDR3 amino acids: CASSSEGGGKTYEQYF. The CDR3 region has the DNA TGTGCCAGCAGCTCCGAGGGGGGAGGGAAGACCTACGAGCAGTACTTC.

The chain has TRBV5-4 and TRBJ2-3; 9 bases are a match to TRBD1. V lost 2 bases and J lost 6; bases outside the gene matches: 7. Looked up from germline, CDR1 is SGHNT and CDR2 is YYREEE (reference sequence). The CDR3 contains 15 residues. The CDR3 nucleotides are TGTGCCAGCAGCTTACCCCCCGGGACAGGGGATACGCAGTATTTT. This codes for CASSLPPGTGDTQYF.

The V and J genes are TRBV6-6 and TRBJ2-7; D might be TRBD1 or TRBD2, each matching 5 bases. The CDR3 extends over 14 amino acids. In germline, CDR1 is MNHNY, CDR2 SVGAGI (reference sequence). Deletions cut 6 bases from V and 2 bases from J, with 14 bases between. CDR3 bases: TGTGCCAGCAGACTCACCGGGACCACCTACGAGCAGTACTTC. Its protein is CASRLTGTTYEQYF.